This TCR beta chain is from a study of long-term antiretroviral therapy in people with HIV. The CDR3 spans 21 residues. Trimming took 2 bases from V and 0 from J, leaving 28 bases between them. Germline CDR1 SGHRS, CDR2 YFSETQ. The authors ran the immunoSEQ assay, v3.0, at survey level. In sequencing, roughly 35,000-55,000 T-cell genomes per sample were targeted. TCRdb's table, derived via immunoSEQ multiplex PCR, lists solely in-frame clones and lacks some. The sample contains about 17,000 clones, roughly 80% of which appear only once. Broader study findings: Clonotypes expanded prior to ART showed repertoire dominance at all sampled time points. Unavailable data included ART adherence, viral resistance and therapy changes (switches in treatment).

As concerns this clone: Its antigen is not known.

United States facilities provided treatment to all participants with HIV. Material: unsorted PBMCs, obtained 2.3 years after starting antiretroviral therapy. V usage is TRBV5-1 and J usage is TRBJ2-3; D gene uncertain. This TCR was recovered from a woman in her thirties or forties with HIV. This CDR3 reads CASSFPLDVAPALLSTDTQYF. The CDR3 DNA follows: TGCGCCAGCAGCTTCCCGCTTGATGTTGCCCCAGCCCTCCTTAGCACAGATACGCAGTATTTT.